Listed here are 14 T cell receptor beta chains from one sample, sequenced in a study of cytomegalovirus exposure and HLA in healthy donors. The PCR contained 60 Vbeta and 13 Jbeta primers. The repertoire was sequenced with immunoSEQ multiplex PCR; TCRdb's copy has only in-frame clones and lacks some. The sample has 72,000 or so clones, about three quarters seen once. Source material: PBMCs. These receptors were obtained from a woman in her twenties or thirties in good health and CMV-seropositive.

The chain carries TRBV6-5 and TRBJ2-7; D remains unclear. CDR1 MNHEY and CDR2 SVGAGI come from the germline V gene. The CDR3 is made up of 14 amino acids. Trimming stripped 0 bases from V and 3 bases from J, with 9 bases between. CDR3 loop: CASSYSKQNYEQYF. DNA for the CDR3: TGTGCCAGCAGTTACTCGAAACAGAACTACGAGCAGTACTTC.

The chain is built from TRBV6-4 and TRBJ1-5, with TRBD1 matching over 9 bases. The germline gives CDR1 MRHNA, CDR2 SNTAGT. J lost 3 bases, V lost 3 bases, and 3 bases had no gene match. The CDR3 is made up of 15 amino acids. DNA of the CDR3: TGTGCCAGCAGTGATTGGACAGGGGTCAATCAGCCCCAGCATTTT. This codes for CASSDWTGVNQPQHF.

The CDR3: CASRRTSGDYEQYF. As DNA, the CDR3 is TGCGCCAGCAGGAGGACTAGCGGAGACTACGAGCAGTACTTC. The chain combines TRBV5-1 with TRBJ2-7, with 10 bases fitting TRBD2. With 5 bases clipped from V and 3 bases from J, the junction kept 5 bases outside the gene matches. This CDR3 is 14 amino acids long. Germline V lookup: CDR1 SGHRS, CDR2 YFSETQ.

The chain links TRBV11-2 to TRBJ1-1; a weak D match, TRBD1 (6 bases). Germline values: CDR1 SGHAT, CDR2 FQNNGV. V was shortened by 2 bases and J by 4 bases, with 14 bases between the two germline ends. The CDR3 length is 15 residues. The chain's CDR3 is CASSLKGIGGTEAFF. In nucleotides, the CDR3 is TGTGCCAGCAGCTTAAAGGGCATAGGGGGCACTGAAGCTTTCTTT.

The chain employs TRBV4-1 and TRBJ1-2, with a tentative D call TRBD1 (5 bases). V lost 3 bases, J lost 3 bases, and 8 bases lay in between. Germline assignment: CDR1 MGHRA and CDR2 YSYEKL. CDR3 length: 13 amino acids. Here the CDR3 reads CASSQQGHYGYTF. The CDR3 DNA reads TGCGCCAGCAGCCAGCAGGGCCACTATGGCTACACCTTC.

This sequence joins TRBV28 and TRBJ2-7; D is possibly TRBD2 (5 bases). The CDR3 is made up of 15 amino acids. Germline V gives CDR1 MDHEN, CDR2 SYDVKM. V was pared by 7 bases and J by 2 bases, with 18 bases between. The CDR3 bases are TGTGCCAGCATCCTGAGGAGCGGCTTGACCTACGAGCAGTACTTC. This codes for CASILRSGLTYEQYF. The complete variable domain, with remaining parts taken from reference TRBV28 and TRBJ2-7, reads DVKVTQSSRYLVKRTGEKVFLECVQDMDHENMFWYRQDPGLGLRLIYFSYDVKMKEKGDIPEGYSVSREKKERFSLILESASTNQTSMYLCASILRSGLTYEQYFGPGTRLTVT.

J is TRBJ1-5 and V is TRBV7-8, with TRBD1 as a possible D gene (6 bases). This CDR3 spans 13 amino acids. Trimming left V 7 bases short and J 6 bases short, with 13 bases between. Germline values: CDR1 SGHVS, CDR2 FQNEAQ. CDR3 amino acids: CASTPEGGQPQHF. The CDR3 DNA is TGTGCCAGCACCCCCGAAGGGGGTCAGCCCCAGCATTTT.

This clone was detected only once. This sequence joins TRBV7-3 and TRBJ2-1; 8 bases line up with TRBD2. The germline V gene has CDR1 SGHTA and CDR2 FQGTGA. V trimming: 8 bases; J trimming: 0 bases; junction bases outside the gene matches: 6. CDR3 length: 15 residues. CDR3 region: CASGGSGVSYNEQFF. The CDR3 nucleotides are TGTGCCAGCGGTGGTAGCGGGGTCTCCTACAATGAGCAGTTCTTC.

V gene TRBV5-6 combines with J gene TRBJ2-1; 9 bases fit TRBD1. Germline CDR1 SGHDT, CDR2 YYEEEE. Trimming took 2 bases from V and 2 from J; bases not matched to a gene: 2. The CDR3 length is 15 residues. The CDR3 loop reads CASSLGDRAYNEQFF. The CDR3 DNA sequence: TGTGCCAGCAGCTTAGGGGACAGGGCCTACAATGAGCAGTTCTTC.

V is TRBV29-1 and J is TRBJ2-2, with 13 bases lining up with TRBD2. Germline values: CDR1 SQVTM, CDR2 ANQGSEA. V shed 4 bases and J 11 bases; nucleotides not matched to a gene: 7. The CDR3 consists of 14 residues. The CDR3 bases are TGCAGCGTTGGAGGACTAGCGGGAGAAGGCGAGCTGTTTTTT. It codes for CSVGGLAGEGELFF.

The CDR3 reads CASTPVASKGISDTQYF. DNA of the CDR3: TGTGCCAGCACCCCGGTTGCTAGCAAGGGTATATCGGATACGCAGTATTTT. This chain uses TRBV9 with TRBJ2-3, with TRBD2 as a possible D gene (5 bases). Germline values: CDR1 SGDLS, CDR2 YYNGEE. V was cut by 6 bases and J by 6 bases, with 26 bases left in between. This CDR3 has 17 residues.

This clone showed up just a few times. The chain has TRBV7-8 and TRBJ1-6, with TRBD1 as a possible D gene (5 bases). The CDR3 extends over 14 amino acids. Germline V lookup: CDR1 SGHVS, CDR2 FQNEAQ. With 5 bases removed from V and 10 bases from J, the gap between germline ends came to 15 bases. This CDR3 reads CASSLPGLGSPLHF. Here the CDR3 DNA reads TGTGCCAGCAGCCTACCAGGGTTGGGGTCACCCCTCCACTTT.

The genes are TRBV5-1 and TRBJ2-2; a weak D match, TRBD1 (5 bases). The CDR3 covers 17 residues. V lost 2 bases, J lost 2 bases, and 16 bases lay in between. The germline CDR1 and CDR2 sequences are SGHRS and YFSETQ. The CDR3 bases are TGCGCCAGCAGCTTCTTCCCGACAGCCACCAACACCGGGGAGCTGTTTTTT. It yields the protein CASSFFPTATNTGELFF.

The chain couples TRBV19 to TRBJ1-1; 7 bases align to TRBD1. The junction had 6 bases not matched to a gene; V was cut back by 5 bases and J by 9 bases. The germline V gene encodes CDR1 LNHDA and CDR2 SQIVND (reference sequence). The CDR3 runs 12 residues. CDR3 sequence reads: CASSPQGSKAFF. CDR3 nucleotides: TGTGCCAGTAGTCCACAGGGGAGTAAAGCTTTCTTT.